These 21 T cell receptor beta chains share one sample of origin, sequenced in a study of glioma-infiltrating T cells after dendritic cell vaccination (TCRdb year 2016). The library was prepared using the immunoSEQ multiplex PCR assay. Imported from immuneACCESS, the table was reduced by TCRdb to in-frame sequences with V and J called. These copies leave out some clones; in studies compared against another copy, an unresolved V gene accounts for under half, and the cause of the remainder is not known. The sample contains 90,000 or so clones, more than 75% of them found a single time. The ten largest clones take up around 3.2% of the sample. The starting material was blood, obtained before dendritic cell vaccination. These receptors were collected from a human donor with glioblastoma.

This chain uses TRBV7-6 with TRBJ2-6; D is unclear. V was pared by 4 bases and J by 0 bases, with 4 bases between. The CDR3 runs to 14 residues. Germline V gives CDR1 SGHVS, CDR2 FNYEAQ. The CDR3 nucleotides read TGTGCCAGCAGCTCCCACTCTGGGGCCAACGTCCTGACTTTC. It codes for CASSSHSGANVLTF.

In this sample, this clone turned up once. This chain uses TRBV29-1 with TRBJ2-7; possibly TRBD1 for D (6 bases). This CDR3 contains 14 residues. Trimming pared 1 base from V and 2 bases from J, leaving 12 bases between. Germline V gene data show CDR1 as SQVTM and CDR2 as ANQGSEA. The CDR3 bases are TGCAGCGTTGAAGCTCTGGGACACCCCTACGAGCAGTACTTC. Residues: CSVEALGHPYEQYF.

CDR3 in DNA: TGCGCCAGCAGCCGCGGCGGGGGAGGGAATGAGCAGTTCTTC. The encoded protein is CASSRGGGGNEQFF. The V call is TRBV5-1, the J call TRBJ2-1; TRBD2 aligns across 7 bases. The CDR3 loop spans 14 amino acids. Germline V gene lookup returns CDR1 SGHRS and CDR2 YFSETQ. Trimming at V came to 4 bases and at J to 7 bases, leaving 8 bases not matched to a gene.

The chain couples TRBV29-1 to TRBJ1-2, with TRBD1 identical over 8 bases. CDR1 and CDR2 from the germline V gene are SQVTM and ANQGSEA. With 6 bases clipped from V and 8 bases from J, the junction kept 8 bases outside the gene matches. CDR3 length: 12 amino acids. The CDR3: CSVDAGGGGYTF. The DNA for the CDR3 is TGCAGCGTCGATGCAGGGGGCGGGGGCTACACCTTC.

The chain combines TRBV27 with TRBJ2-5; D remains ambiguous. The length of the CDR3 is 14 residues. Germline V gives CDR1 MNHEY, CDR2 SMNVEV (reference sequence). The V end lost 3 bases, the J end lost 4 bases, and 12 bases lay between the germline ends. For the CDR3, the DNA is TGTGCCAGCAGTTTCTTTACTTCCGGAGAGACCCAGTACTTC. This codes for CASSFFTSGETQYF.

V and J are TRBV7-2 and TRBJ2-1, with 7 bases aligning to TRBD2. Unmatched junction bases numbered 8, after V lost 7 bases and J lost 8 bases. Germline CDR1 SGHTA, CDR2 FQGNSA. CDR3 length: 13 residues. CDR3 nucleotide sequence: TGTGCCAGCAACATGGGGAGGGTTGATGAGCAGTTCTTC. It specifies CASNMGRVDEQFF.

The chain employs TRBV11-2 and TRBJ2-7, with 8 bases lining up with TRBD2. The CDR3 contains 15 residues. With 6 bases clipped from V and 3 bases from J, the junction kept 10 bases outside the gene matches. CDR1 is SGHAT, CDR2 FQNNGV, per germline. The CDR3, as DNA: TGTGCCAGCAGTCAGCGGGGGTCTCAATTCTACGAGCAGTACTTC. It specifies CASSQRGSQFYEQYF.

This chain connects TRBV7-9 to TRBJ1-4; 7 bases are shared with TRBD1. The CDR3 extends over 15 amino acids. Germline V gene data show CDR1 as SEHNR and CDR2 as FQNEAQ (reference sequence). After removal of 2 bases from V and 1 base from J, the junction contained 1 base not matched to a gene. In DNA, the CDR3 is TGTGCCAGCAGCTTACAGGGGGGAACTAATGAAAAACTGTTTTTT. It yields the protein CASSLQGGTNEKLFF.

In DNA form, the CDR3 reads TGTGCCAGCAGCCCGGTGGGGGGGACGGCAGATACGCAGTATTTT. Protein product: CASSPVGGTADTQYF. V usage is TRBV7-3 and J usage is TRBJ2-3; the match to TRBD2 covers 7 bases. The J segment lost 4 bases and the V segment lost 5 bases, leaving 9 bases of the junction unmatched. This CDR3 comprises 15 residues. Germline V gene lookup returns CDR1 SGHTA and CDR2 FQGTGA.

The chain links TRBV4-2 to TRBJ2-4; tentatively, D is TRBD1 (5 bases). Per the germline V gene, CDR1 is LGHNA and CDR2 is YNFKEQ. V was trimmed by 3 bases and J by 0 bases, leaving 15 bases between them. This CDR3 comprises 17 residues. In nucleotides, the CDR3 is TGTGCCAGCAGCCAGGCAGGGCCCCCCCGAGCCAAAAACATTCAGTACTTC. Its protein is CASSQAGPPRAKNIQYF.

The gene calls are TRBV18 and TRBJ2-1, with D possibly matching TRBD2 (6 bases). With 2 bases removed from V and 7 bases from J, the gap between germline ends came to 12 bases. Germline-derived CDR1 and CDR2 are KGHSH and LQKENI. This CDR3 has 14 residues. The CDR3, as DNA: TGTGCCAGCTCACCATCGACGGGGGAGAATGAGCAGTTCTTC. Protein product: CASSPSTGENEQFF.

The V and J genes are TRBV5-1 and TRBJ2-7; 7 positions match TRBD2. The V segment lost 0 bases and the J segment 3 bases; nucleotides outside the gene matches: 9. The CDR3 is 16 residues long. The germline CDR1 and CDR2 sequences are SGHRS and YFSETQ. The CDR3: CASSLDRSGMGYEQYF. Written as DNA, the CDR3 is TGCGCCAGCAGCTTGGATCGAAGCGGGATGGGCTACGAGCAGTACTTC.

CDR3 sequence: CSVERVGGGTGGYYGYTF. The CDR3 coding sequence is TGCAGCGTTGAAAGGGTGGGCGGAGGGACAGGGGGCTACTATGGCTACACCTTC. The J gene is TRBJ1-2, the V gene TRBV29-1; 12 bases agree with TRBD1. Unmatched junction bases numbered 13, after V lost 2 bases and J lost 3 bases. This CDR3 contains 18 residues. Germline V CDR1 and CDR2: SQVTM, ANQGSEA.

The rearrangement joins TRBV9 to TRBJ1-1; 8 bases are shared with TRBD1. J gave up 2 bases and V 4 bases, and 4 bases lay outside the gene matches. The CDR3 is 14 residues long. Germline CDR1 reads SGDLS; CDR2 reads YYNGEE. The CDR3 sequence is CASSPGQGNTEAFF. CDR3 bases: TGTGCCAGCAGCCCAGGACAGGGAAACACTGAAGCTTTCTTT.

DNA for the CDR3: TGTGCCATCAGTGGGCTTAACAGGGGTGGCTACACCTTC. It yields the protein CAISGLNRGGYTF. This sequence joins TRBV10-3 and TRBJ1-2, with 7 bases identical to TRBD1. J was trimmed by 7 bases and V by 4 bases; bases with no gene match: 6. This CDR3 is 13 amino acids long. Germline CDR1 reads ENHRY; CDR2 reads SYGVKD.

A few counts support this clone. The chain is built from TRBV19 and TRBJ2-1; D gene unclear. Germline CDR1 and CDR2: LNHDA and SQIVND (reference sequence). The CDR3 contains 13 residues. Trimming took off 5 bases at V and 11 bases at J, with 16 bases between the two ends. Here the CDR3 DNA reads TGTGCCAGTAGTCCCCCCACGATAGCCCAGCAGTTCTTC. Its protein is CASSPPTIAQQFF.

This chain uses TRBV11-2 with TRBJ2-3, with a weak D call TRBD2 (5 bases). With 3 bases removed from V and 2 bases from J, the gap between germline ends came to 9 bases. The CDR3 contains 14 residues. CDR1 and CDR2 (germline): SGHAT, FQNNGV. In nucleotides, the CDR3 is TGTGCCAGCAGCTTCCAGCGGATCACAGATACGCAGTATTTT. Its protein is CASSFQRITDTQYF.

This chain uses TRBV5-6 with TRBJ1-5; D ambiguous. This CDR3 has 14 residues. Deletions cut 4 bases from V and 7 bases from J, with 15 bases between. Germline V gene sequence: CDR1 SGHDT, CDR2 YYEEEE. CDR3 in DNA: TGTGCCAGCAGCGGCACGAGGTCGGGACAGCCCCAGCATTTT. It translates to CASSGTRSGQPQHF.

The rearrangement links TRBV5-1 to TRBJ2-5, with D uncertain. The DNA end favors TRBJ2-7, so the J call may be wrong. The germline V gene encodes CDR1 SGHRS and CDR2 YFSETQ. The CDR3 is made up of 14 amino acids. CDR3 DNA: TGCGCCAGCAGCCCCGCGCCATCTCGCTACGAGCAGTACTTC. Its translation is CASSPAPSRYEQYF.

For the CDR3, the DNA is TGCAGCGTGCGCCGGGGAGGGGGGTACGAGCAGTACTTC. Translating gives CSVRRGGGYEQYF. The V gene is TRBV29-1, the J gene TRBJ2-7; D possibly corresponds to TRBD2 (7 bases). V was shortened by 6 bases and J by 4 bases, with 16 bases between the two germline ends. This CDR3 is 13 amino acids long. The germline V gene encodes CDR1 SQVTM and CDR2 ANQGSEA.

This chain links TRBV25-1 with TRBJ1-4; 7 nucleotides agree with TRBD1. Germline CDR1 MGHDK, CDR2 SYGVNS. The ends lost 1 base at V and 4 bases at J; junction bases unmatched: 3. The CDR3 is 15 amino acids. The CDR3 is CASSEWGTVNEKLFF. As DNA, the CDR3 is TGTGCCAGCAGTGAATGGGGGACAGTTAATGAAAAACTGTTTTTT.